The 9 T cell receptor beta chains given below trace back to one sample, sequenced in a study of identical twins. TCRdb re-called the 5' RACE reads through MiXCR, storing one row per CDR3 protein. The data contain about 700,000 distinct CDR3 sequences, more than 6.5% of them singletons. The same data also contributed to another study, on yellow fever vaccine responses in identical twins.

Material: PBMCs. The origin of the receptors is a woman in her late teens or twenties in good health.

This clonotype was seen at least ten times. The rearrangement uses TRBV12-3 or TRBV12-4 and TRBJ2-1; 12 nucleotides agree with TRBD2. The ends lost 5 bases at V and 7 bases at J; junction bases unmatched: 6. The CDR3 covers 15 residues. CDR3: CASSQLAGGKNEQFF. In nucleotides, the CDR3 is TGTGCCAGCAGTCAACTAGCGGGAGGAAAAAATGAGCAGTTCTTC.

The sample holds a few counts of this clonotype. The chain joins TRBV6-1 to TRBJ1-5; D remains ambiguous. The germline V gene has CDR1 MNHNS and CDR2 SASEGT. Trimming took 2 bases from V and 7 from J, leaving 15 bases between them. CDR3 length: 15 amino acids. The DNA of the CDR3 is TGTGCCAGCAGTGAATTAAGAGGGTCGGGCCAGCCCCAGCATTTT. Its translation: CASSELRGSGQPQHF.

This clonotype was seen repeatedly, ten times or more. The rearrangement uses TRBV6-1 and TRBJ2-7, with D maybe TRBD1 (6 bases). Trimming took off 5 bases at V and 4 bases at J, with 12 bases between the two ends. This CDR3 is built from 13 residues. CDR1 MNHNS and CDR2 SASEGT come from the germline V gene. The CDR3 protein is CASSQTGQYEQYF. CDR3 bases: TGTGCCAGCAGTCAAACAGGGCAGTACGAGCAGTACTTC.

The V gene is TRBV5-1, the J gene TRBJ2-2; 7 bases agree with TRBD1. This CDR3 is 15 amino acids long. CDR1 is SGHRS, CDR2 YFSETQ, per germline. With V trimmed by 2 bases and J by 5 bases, 6 bases remained unmatched. CDR3 in DNA: TGCGCCAGCAGCTTATTCGGGACAGAGACCGGGGAGCTGTTTTTT. It translates to CASSLFGTETGELFF.

J is TRBJ2-2 and V is TRBV5-1, with 11 bases aligning to TRBD2. J lost 1 base, V lost 0 bases, and 5 bases had no gene match. The CDR3 is 18 amino acids. Germline V CDR1 and CDR2: SGHRS, YFSETQ. Here the CDR3 reads CASSLAPSGGKNTGELFF. The CDR3 coding sequence is TGCGCCAGCAGCTTGGCGCCTAGCGGGGGGAAGAACACCGGGGAGCTGTTTTTT.

This clonotype was seen repeatedly, ten times or more. V usage is TRBV7-8 and J usage is TRBJ2-7, with D unresolved. Germline V CDR1 and CDR2: SGHVS, FQNEAQ. The V end was cut by 1 base, the J end by 3 bases, with 7 bases between. The CDR3 loop spans 13 amino acids. The DNA for the CDR3 is TGTGCCAGCAGCTTAGATGCGAGCTACGAGCAGTACTTC. It specifies CASSLDASYEQYF.

This chain links TRBV3-1 with TRBJ2-2; TRBD1 matches at 7 bases. Unmatched junction bases numbered 8, after V lost 2 bases and J lost 5 bases. The CDR3 is 16 residues long. Looked up from germline, CDR1 is LGHDT and CDR2 is YNNKEL (reference sequence). DNA of the CDR3: TGTGCCAGCAGCCAACTTGACAGGGCGCCAACCGGGGAGCTGTTTTTT. Its translation: CASSQLDRAPTGELFF.

The CDR3 DNA is TGCGCCAGCAGCCAAGATTACAGGGGGCTTGGTCAGCCCCAGCATTTT. Translating it yields CASSQDYRGLGQPQHF. The J gene is TRBJ1-5, the V gene TRBV4-3; 9 bases line up with TRBD1. V was pared by 0 bases and J by 6 bases, with 6 bases of the junction left unmatched. The germline V gene has CDR1 LGHNA and CDR2 YSLEER. CDR3 size: 16 residues.

This clonotype was counted between two and nine times. The chain uses TRBV20-1 and TRBJ2-7, with a weak D call TRBD2 (5 bases). This CDR3 comprises 15 residues. The ends were cut back, 3 bases at V and 6 bases at J, with 21 bases in the middle. Germline V gives CDR1 DFQATT, CDR2 SNEGSKA (reference sequence). CDR3 sequence (DNA): TGCAGTGCTAGTGACCCAGGAGGTCGCGTGGGCGAGCAGTACTTC. Translated: CSASDPGGRVGEQYF.